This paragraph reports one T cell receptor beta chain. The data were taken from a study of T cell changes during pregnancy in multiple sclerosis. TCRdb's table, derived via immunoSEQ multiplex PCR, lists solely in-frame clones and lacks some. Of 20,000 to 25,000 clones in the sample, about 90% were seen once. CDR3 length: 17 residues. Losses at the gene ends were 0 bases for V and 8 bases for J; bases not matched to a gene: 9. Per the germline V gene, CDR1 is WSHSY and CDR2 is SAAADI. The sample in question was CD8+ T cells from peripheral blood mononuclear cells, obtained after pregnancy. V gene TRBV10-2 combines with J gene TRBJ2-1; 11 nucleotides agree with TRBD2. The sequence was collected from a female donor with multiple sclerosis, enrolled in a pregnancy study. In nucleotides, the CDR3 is TGCGCCAGCAGTGAGTCGACGTGGCTAGCGGGAGGCGATGAGCAGTTCTTC. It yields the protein CASSESTWLAGGDEQFF.